This TCR beta chain was found in a study of technical replicates of blood from four donors (dated by TCRdb to 2015 to 2018). Receptor amplification or capture employed the immunoSEQ multiplex PCR assay. TCRdb took over this immuneACCESS table, retaining in-frame rearrangements with V and J assigned. Such tables are incomplete; in checked studies, under half of the missing clones stem from an unresolved V gene, and the remainder is unexplained. The sample table holds just over 95,000 clones, of which approximately 94% were seen once. The biggest ten clones account for approximately 0.23% of the sample. As for this clone: No cognate antigen has been identified for it. No quality values exist for individual bases; no much larger clone is one base distant.

The TCR sequence derives from a human donor in good health. Sample: T cells isolated from PBMCs.

The encoded CDR3 is CASSSGGMLYGYTF. The nucleotide sequence is TGTGCCAGCAGTTCGGGGGGAATGCTCTATGGCTACACCTTC. The receptor chain draws on TRBV27 and TRBJ1-2; the D gene is perhaps TRBD1, on 5 matching bases. CDR1 and CDR2 (MNHEY, SMNVEV) derive from the germline V gene (reference sequence). The CDR3, cysteine through phenylalanine, is 14 amino acids long. Only the CDR3 region is kept as DNA, spanning 42 bases read in frame from base 1. The junction carries 13 bases between V and J, which are trimmed by 4 bases and 4 bases respectively.